The 19 T cell receptor beta chains listed next were all sequenced from one sample in a study of T-cell reconstitution after alpha-beta-depleted transplantation in children. TCRbeta library construction was performed incorporating unique molecular identifiers. TCRdb recomputed calls from the PCR reads with MiXCR, one row per CDR3 protein. The table has about 58,000 distinct CDR3 sequences, approximately 43% seen once. The sample was PBMCs, mostly from graft donor cells, taken 360 days after TCRalphabeta/CD19-depleted stem cell transplant. Every receptor here comes from a male patient younger than 18 who had a stem cell transplant for acute lymphoblastic leukemia, so the T cells may come from the graft donor.

This clonotype has a single count. This chain uses TRBV29-1 with TRBJ2-2; D gene unclear. V lost 6 bases and J 1 base, leaving 9 bases between the germline ends. The CDR3 is made up of 13 amino acids. The germline V gene encodes CDR1 SQVTM and CDR2 ANQGSEA. CDR3 in amino acids: CSVTKGNTGELFF. The DNA for the CDR3 is TGCAGCGTCACGAAAGGGAACACCGGGGAGCTGTTTTTT.

This clonotype occurred a few times. The chain recombines TRBV2 with TRBJ1-6, with D possibly matching TRBD1 (5 bases). The CDR3 is made up of 14 amino acids. Trimming left V 0 bases short and J 7 bases short, with 7 bases between. Germline V CDR1 and CDR2: SNHLY, FYNNEI. CDR3 loop: CASSEAAGNSPLHF. Here the CDR3 DNA reads TGTGCCAGCAGTGAAGCGGCAGGGAATTCACCCCTCCACTTT. Combining the CDR3 with reference TRBV2 and TRBJ1-6 gives the whole variable domain EPEVTQTPSHQVTQMGQEVILRCVPISNHLYFYWYRQILGQKVEFLVSFYNNEISEKSEIFDDQFSVERPDGSNFTLKIRSTKLEDSAMYFCASSEAAGNSPLHFGNGTRLTVT.

The chain uses TRBV12-3 or TRBV12-4 and TRBJ2-2; D possibly corresponds to TRBD1 (5 bases). V dropped 3 bases and J dropped 5 bases, with 13 bases sitting between them. This CDR3 region has 15 residues. CDR3 in amino acids: CASSLGRLRTGELFF. The DNA for the CDR3 is TGTGCCAGCAGTTTGGGGCGGCTAAGGACCGGGGAGCTGTTTTTT.

The V call is TRBV29-1, the J call TRBJ2-7; D is undetermined. The CDR3 totals 12 residues. Between the trimmed V and J ends, which lost 2 bases and 10 bases, there was a span of 15 bases. Per germline, CDR1 SQVTM and CDR2 ANQGSEA. This chain's CDR3 is CSVESTTTNQYF. CDR3 nucleotide sequence: TGCAGCGTTGAAAGTACCACTACGAATCAGTACTTC.

The sample holds a few counts of this clonotype. The chain recombines TRBV28 with TRBJ2-2; a weak D match, TRBD1 (6 bases). The CDR3 is made up of 14 amino acids. The V gene lost 2 bases and the J gene lost 4 bases, with 8 bases spanning the gap. Germline V lookup: CDR1 MDHEN, CDR2 SYDVKM. The CDR3 region has the DNA TGTGCCAGCAGTTTACCAGGGGCCACCGGGGAGCTGTTTTTT. This encodes CASSLPGATGELFF.

The chain links TRBV29-1 to TRBJ2-1; TRBD2 might be the D (6 bases). The CDR3 extends over 12 amino acids. Germline values: CDR1 SQVTM, CDR2 ANQGSEA. Trimming took off 7 bases at V and 9 bases at J, with 16 bases between the two ends. The chain's CDR3 is CSDDGRGGEQFF. The CDR3 DNA reads as TGCAGCGATGATGGGCGGGGAGGTGAGCAGTTCTTC.

The chain combines TRBV28 with TRBJ2-3, with 9 bases identical to TRBD1. Trimming cost V 5 bases and J 8 bases; bases outside gene matches: 8. The CDR3 length is 14 residues. CDR1 is MDHEN, CDR2 SYDVKM, per germline. For the CDR3, the DNA is TGTGCCAGCAGTAACAGGGGGCGATGGAGTACGCAGTATTTT. Amino acids: CASSNRGRWSTQYF.

This rearrangement joins TRBV6-2 or TRBV6-3 to TRBJ2-3, with 9 nucleotides matching TRBD2. CDR1 MNHEY and CDR2 SVGEGT come from the germline V gene. CDR3 length: 15 residues. Losses at the gene ends were 6 bases for V and 5 bases for J; bases not matched to a gene: 9. CDR3 in amino acids: CASREGAGGVDTQYF. In nucleotides, the CDR3 is TGTGCCAGCAGGGAAGGTGCGGGGGGGGTAGATACGCAGTATTTT.

With respect to this clonotype: At one boundary the junction diverges from the germline segment, which might be a read error. The CDR3 region is CASSLGDREYEQYF. The CDR3 DNA reads as TGTGCCAGCAGCTTAGGGGACAGGGAATACGAGCAGTACTTC. The gene calls are TRBV12-3 or TRBV12-4 and TRBJ2-7; 9 nucleotides line up with TRBD1. This CDR3 is 14 amino acids long.

The genes are TRBV29-1 and TRBJ2-3; D remains unclear. Germline values: CDR1 SQVTM, CDR2 ANQGSEA. This CDR3 is 14 amino acids long. With 1 base removed from V and 0 bases from J, the gap between germline ends came to 8 bases. The CDR3 loop reads CSVEGGTSTDTQYF. CDR3 DNA: TGCAGCGTTGAAGGGGGTACTAGCACAGATACGCAGTATTTT.

This clonotype was detected only a few times. The chain employs TRBV20-1 and TRBJ2-2; D gene uncertain. CDR3 length: 11 amino acids. The germline V and J ends were trimmed by 3 bases and 7 bases, with 6 bases remaining between them. CDR1 DFQATT and CDR2 SNEGSKA come from the germline V gene (reference sequence). Here the CDR3 DNA reads TGCAGTGCTAGTTTTCTCGGGGAGCTGTTTTTT. The encoded protein is CSASFLGELFF.

This clonotype turned up a few times. V is TRBV4-3 and J is TRBJ2-1; 7 nucleotides align to TRBD2. This CDR3 spans 16 amino acids. The ends lost 1 base at V and 0 bases at J; junction bases unmatched: 3. From germline, CDR1 is LGHNA and CDR2 YSLEER. The CDR3 sequence: CASSQGPGGSYNEQFF. The CDR3 DNA follows: TGCGCCAGCAGCCAAGGACCGGGGGGCTCCTACAATGAGCAGTTCTTC.

J is TRBJ1-5 and V is TRBV7-9; D might be TRBD1 (5 bases). CDR1 and CDR2 from the germline V gene are SEHNR and FQNEAQ (reference sequence). Trimming took off 2 bases at V and 6 bases at J, with 11 bases between the two ends. CDR3 length: 14 residues. The CDR3: CASSLMGDLQPQHF. The DNA for the CDR3 is TGTGCCAGCAGCTTAATGGGGGATCTTCAGCCCCAGCATTTT.

This chain connects TRBV12-3 or TRBV12-4 to TRBJ2-7, with D hard to call. Trimming stripped 5 bases from V and 3 bases from J, with 11 bases between. The CDR3 covers 13 residues. CDR3 sequence (DNA): TGTGCCAGCAGTCCCAATCGTCTCTACGAGCAGTACTTC. This gives the protein CASSPNRLYEQYF.

The chain employs TRBV13 and TRBJ2-1; tentative D call: TRBD2 (6 bases). The CDR3 length is 15 residues. V dropped 4 bases and J dropped 2 bases, with 12 bases sitting between them. CDR1 and CDR2 (germline): PRHDT, FYEKMQ (reference sequence). CDR3 nucleotide sequence: TGTGCCAGCAGCTCCGGGACTGGCACCTACAATGAGCAGTTCTTC. Its translation is CASSSGTGTYNEQFF.

The V and J genes are TRBV7-8 and TRBJ2-7; D not resolved. This CDR3 is 15 amino acids long. Trimming cost V 0 bases and J 2 bases, with 11 bases left between them. Germline-derived CDR1 and CDR2 are SGHVS and FQNEAQ. The CDR3 coding sequence is TGTGCCAGCAGCTTAGCCTCCCAGAATCCCTACGAGCAGTACTTC. It codes for CASSLASQNPYEQYF.

This chain uses TRBV18 with TRBJ2-5, with TRBD1 matching over 10 bases. V was clipped by 3 bases and J by 3 bases; unmatched bases: 7. Germline assignment: CDR1 KGHSH and CDR2 LQKENI. This CDR3 has 16 amino acids. The CDR3, as DNA: TGTGCCAGCTCACCTTATCCCGGGACAGGGGAAGAGACCCAGTACTTC. Protein product: CASSPYPGTGEETQYF.

The gene calls are TRBV7-2 and TRBJ2-2; D gene unclear. The CDR3 length is 12 residues. The germline V and J ends were trimmed by 3 bases and 9 bases, with 8 bases remaining between them. The V gene's germline CDR1 is SGHTA and CDR2 FQGNSA. DNA of the CDR3: TGTGCCAGCAGCTTCGATACCTGGGAGCTGTTTTTT. Protein product: CASSFDTWELFF.

A few counts support this clonotype. V usage is TRBV28 and J usage is TRBJ2-1; the match to TRBD2 covers 9 bases. The CDR3 is made up of 15 amino acids. With V trimmed by 6 bases and J by 4 bases, 7 bases remained unmatched. The V gene's germline CDR1 is MDHEN and CDR2 SYDVKM. Here the CDR3 DNA reads TGTGCCAGCAGCCGAGCGGGAGGAGGGTACAATGAGCAGTTCTTC. Its translation: CASSRAGGGYNEQFF.